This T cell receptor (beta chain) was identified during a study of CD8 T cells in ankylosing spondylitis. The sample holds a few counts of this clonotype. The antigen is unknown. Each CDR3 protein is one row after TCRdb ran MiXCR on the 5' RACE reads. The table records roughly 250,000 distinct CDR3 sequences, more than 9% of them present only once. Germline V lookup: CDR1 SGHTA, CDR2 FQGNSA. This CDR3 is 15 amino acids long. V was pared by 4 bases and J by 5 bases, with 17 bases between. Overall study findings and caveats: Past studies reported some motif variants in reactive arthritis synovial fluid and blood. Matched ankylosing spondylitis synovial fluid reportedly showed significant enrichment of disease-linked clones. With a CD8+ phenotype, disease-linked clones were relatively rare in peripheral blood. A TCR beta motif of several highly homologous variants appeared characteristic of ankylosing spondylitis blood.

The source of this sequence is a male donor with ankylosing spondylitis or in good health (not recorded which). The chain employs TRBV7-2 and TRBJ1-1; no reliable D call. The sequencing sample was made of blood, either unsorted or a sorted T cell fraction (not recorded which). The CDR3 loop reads CASSSQDSFRTEAFF. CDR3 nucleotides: TGTGCCAGCAGCTCCCAGGATAGTTTTAGGACTGAAGCTTTCTTT.